This T cell receptor (beta chain) was sequenced during a study of CD8 T cells in ankylosing spondylitis. Study results and caveats: Clones linked with disease were CD8+ and fairly uncommon in the peripheral blood. Blood from ankylosing spondylitis patients appeared to carry a characteristic roughly eight-variant TCR beta motif.

This clonotype has a handful of counts. Its antigen remains unknown. With molecular barcodes, quantitative 5'-RACE was used to make the TCR beta libraries. TCRdb reprocessed the 5' RACE reads with MiXCR, giving one entry per CDR3 protein. Here the sample spans hundreds of thousands of distinct CDR3 sequences, under 25% being singletons. The material sequenced was blood, either unsorted or a sorted T cell fraction (not recorded which). This sequence was found in a female donor with ankylosing spondylitis or in good health (not recorded which).

The CDR3 is CASSLSPSVRYEQYF. The CDR3 DNA follows: TGTGCCAGCAGCTTATCCCCCTCAGTTCGTTACGAGCAGTACTTC. This chain joins TRBV7-2 and TRBJ2-7; D gene uncertain. The CDR3 extends over 15 amino acids. Trimming stripped 2 bases from V and 4 bases from J, with 15 bases between. The germline gives CDR1 SGHTA, CDR2 FQGNSA.